This TCR beta chain is from a study of T-cell reconstitution after alpha-beta-depleted transplantation in children. Overall study results and limits: Day-60 TCRbeta diversity that was high in some patients was derived from surviving recipient T cells and thymic progenitors. Newly generated T cells supplied most T-cell counts and diversity one year post-transplant.

This clonotype showed up many times. No antigen is known for it. Using unique molecular identifiers, the investigators prepared the TCRbeta library. TCRdb independently ran MiXCR on the PCR reads; one entry per CDR3 protein. The sample lists about 460,000 distinct CDR3 sequences; approximately 10% were seen once. Trimming pared 8 bases from V and 4 bases from J, leaving 24 bases between. The CDR3 runs to 17 residues. Source: PBMCs, mostly from graft donor cells, taken 180 days after TCRalphabeta/CD19-depleted stem cell transplant. J is TRBJ2-1 and V is TRBV12-3 or TRBV12-4; weak D call: TRBD2 (6 bases). This clonotype was obtained from a female patient aged 2-9 years who had a stem cell transplant for aplastic anemia, so the T cells may come from the graft donor. The CDR3 reads CASSTLTGAGLYNEQFF. DNA for the CDR3: TGTGCCAGCTCGACTCTGACGGGAGCAGGCCTTTACAATGAGCAGTTCTTC.